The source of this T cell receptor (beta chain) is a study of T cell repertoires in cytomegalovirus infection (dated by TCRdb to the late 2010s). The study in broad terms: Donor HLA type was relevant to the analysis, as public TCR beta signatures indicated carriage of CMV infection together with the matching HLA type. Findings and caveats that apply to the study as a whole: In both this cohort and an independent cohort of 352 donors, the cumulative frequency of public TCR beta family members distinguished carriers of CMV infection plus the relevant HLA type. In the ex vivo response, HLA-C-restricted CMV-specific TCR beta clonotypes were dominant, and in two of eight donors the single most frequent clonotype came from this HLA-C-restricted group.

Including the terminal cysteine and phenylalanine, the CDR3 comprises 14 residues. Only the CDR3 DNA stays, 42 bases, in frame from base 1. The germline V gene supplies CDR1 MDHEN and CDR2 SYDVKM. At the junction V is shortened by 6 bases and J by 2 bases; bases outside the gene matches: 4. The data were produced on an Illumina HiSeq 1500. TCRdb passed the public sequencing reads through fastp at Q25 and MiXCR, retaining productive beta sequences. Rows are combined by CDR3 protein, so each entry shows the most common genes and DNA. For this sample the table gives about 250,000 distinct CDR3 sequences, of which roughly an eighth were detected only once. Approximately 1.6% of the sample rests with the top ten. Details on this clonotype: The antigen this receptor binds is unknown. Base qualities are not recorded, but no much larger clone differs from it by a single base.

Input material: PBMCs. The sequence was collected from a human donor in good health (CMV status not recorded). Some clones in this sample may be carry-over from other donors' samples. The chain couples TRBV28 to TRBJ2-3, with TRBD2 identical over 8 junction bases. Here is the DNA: TGTGCCAGCAGGGTAGCGGGACCCACAGATACGCAGTATTTT. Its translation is CASRVAGPTDTQYF.